Each of the 12 T cell receptor beta chains below was sequenced from the same sample in a study of read filtering for tumor transcriptome and immune sequencing. This library used 300 to 450 ng RNA and molecular barcoded adaptors spanning alpha/delta and beta/gamma chains. Each CDR3 protein gets one entry after TCRdb re-called the reads with MiXCR. The profile covers more than 12,000 distinct CDR3 sequences, with roughly 21% appearing a single time and 75% to 85% taken by the ten largest. The specimen was a population of CD138-negative cells sorted from bone marrow. The receptors stem from a donor over 35 with multiple myeloma.

The genes are TRBV10-3 and TRBJ2-5; TRBD2 aligns across 12 bases. Germline lookup yields CDR1 ENHRY and CDR2 SYGVKD. The CDR3 covers 14 residues. As DNA, the CDR3 is TGTGTCACCTTGTCCGGGACTAGCGGGGAGACCCAGTACTTC. Residues: CVTLSGTSGETQYF.

This clonotype was seen many times. The chain has TRBV7-2 and TRBJ2-3; D is ambiguous. Germline V gene data show CDR1 as SGHTA and CDR2 as FQGNSA. The CDR3 totals 15 residues. V lost 5 bases, J lost 2 bases, and 14 bases lay in between. The CDR3 bases are TGTGCCAGCAGCCTACGTGGCGGCCACACAGATACGCAGTATTTT. Residues: CASSLRGGHTDTQYF. The full variable domain, in which reference TRBV7-2 and TRBJ2-3 provide the parts outside the CDR3, is GAGVSQSPSNKVTEKGKDVELRCDPISGHTALYWYRQSLGQGLEFLIYFQGNSAPDKSGLPSDRFSAERTGGSVSTLTIQRTQQEDSAVYLCASSLRGGHTDTQYFGPGTRLTVL.

Worth noting for this clonotype: This likely comes from a read error, as the CDR3 has no conserved phenylalanine or tryptophan at its end. V and J are TRBV20-1 and TRBJ2-3, with 10 positions matching TRBD2. The CDR3 is made up of 15 amino acids. CDR1 and CDR2 (germline): DFQATT, SNEGSKA (reference sequence). The CDR3 nucleotides are TGCAATGCTAGAGGTCTAGCGGGGGGCACAGATACGCAGTATTTA. This gives the protein CNARGLAGGTDTQYL.

This clonotype was found many times. The chain recombines TRBV4-2 with TRBJ2-2; possibly TRBD1 for D (5 bases). CDR3 size: 16 residues. V was clipped by 4 bases and J by 15 bases, with 27 bases between them. Germline V gene data show CDR1 as LGHNA and CDR2 as YNFKEQ. The CDR3 loop is CASSPNPTERAPALFF. The CDR3 DNA reads TGTGCCAGCAGCCCCAATCCGACAGAGCGCGCCCCCGCTTTGTTTTTT.

V gene TRBV6-5 combines with J gene TRBJ2-5; TRBD1 is a possible D gene (5 bases). Germline CDR1 is MNHEY and CDR2 is SVGAGI. The ends were cut back, 0 bases at V and 6 bases at J, with 14 bases in the middle. This CDR3 spans 15 amino acids. The CDR3: CASSYSRQGGKTQYF. CDR3 nucleotide sequence: TGTGCCAGCAGTTACTCGAGGCAGGGTGGAAAGACCCAGTACTTC.

The chain joins TRBV5-1 to TRBJ2-1, with 7 positions matching TRBD2. The trim removed 0 bases at V and 7 bases at J, leaving 7 bases unmatched. The CDR3 is 15 residues long. Per germline, CDR1 SGHRS and CDR2 YFSETQ. CDR3 nucleotides: TGCGCCAGCAGCTTGGCAAGCGGGAATCGAAATGAGCAGTTCTTC. Translated: CASSLASGNRNEQFF.

This chain connects TRBV7-2 to TRBJ2-7; 7 bases match TRBD2. Germline values: CDR1 SGHTA, CDR2 FQGNSA. This CDR3 is 14 amino acids long. With V trimmed by 4 bases and J by 2 bases, 5 bases remained unmatched. The CDR3 here is CASSWGGVAYEQYF. The CDR3 coding sequence is TGTGCCAGCAGCTGGGGGGGGGTAGCCTACGAGCAGTACTTC.

This clonotype has more than one count but fewer than ten. The chain links TRBV11-2 to TRBJ2-7, with D possibly being TRBD1 (6 bases). The CDR3 is made up of 14 amino acids. V dropped 5 bases and J dropped 0 bases, with 11 bases sitting between them. Per the germline V gene, CDR1 is SGHAT and CDR2 is FQNNGV. The CDR3 protein is CASSPGHSSYEQYF. CDR3 coding DNA: TGTGCCAGCAGCCCGGGACATTCCTCCTACGAGCAGTACTTC. The whole variable domain, remainder taken from reference TRBV11-2 and TRBJ2-7, is EAGVAQSPRYKIIEKRQSVAFWCNPISGHATLYWYQQILGQGPKLLIQFQNNGVVDDSQLPKDRFSAERLKGVDSTLKIQPAKLEDSAVYLCASSPGHSSYEQYFGPGTRLTVT.

This clonotype showed up just once. A much larger clone lies one base from this, so it may be a read error. The chain combines TRBV12-3 or TRBV12-4 with TRBJ1-6; 7 bases align to TRBD1. CDR3 length equals 15 residues. V gave up 6 bases and J gave up 9 bases; unmatched junction bases: 11. CDR3 amino acids: CASRPQGDGSSPLHF. The CDR3 DNA sequence: TGTGCCAGCAGACCTCAGGGGGATGGGAGTTCACCCCTCCACTTT.

The V and J genes are TRBV5-4 and TRBJ2-1; weak D call: TRBD2 (6 bases). This CDR3 region has 15 residues. The V gene lost 0 bases and the J gene lost 2 bases, with 9 bases spanning the gap. CDR1 and CDR2 from the germline V gene are SGHNT and YYREEE (reference sequence). The CDR3 loop reads CASSLEQRAYNEQFF. CDR3 bases: TGTGCCAGCAGCTTGGAGCAGCGGGCCTACAATGAGCAGTTCTTC.

CDR3 region: CASSLAPTSTYEQYF. CDR3 bases: TGCGCCAGCAGCTTGGCCCCGACCAGCACCTACGAGCAGTACTTC. V is TRBV5-1 and J is TRBJ2-7; D is ambiguous. CDR1 SGHRS and CDR2 YFSETQ come from the germline V gene. This CDR3 has 15 residues. The germline V and J ends were trimmed by 0 bases and 2 bases, with 12 bases remaining between them. The full variable domain, in which reference TRBV5-1 and TRBJ2-7 provide the parts outside the CDR3, is KAGVTQTPRYLIKTRGQQVTLSCSPISGHRSVSWYQQTPGQGLQFLFEYFSETQRNKGNFPGRFSGRQFSNSRSEMNVSTLELGDSALYLCASSLAPTSTYEQYFGPGTRLTVT.

This sequence joins TRBV5-1 and TRBJ1-1; weak D call: TRBD1 (5 bases). Germline assignment: CDR1 SGHRS and CDR2 YFSETQ. The CDR3 loop spans 14 amino acids. V dropped 2 bases and J dropped 4 bases, with 12 bases sitting between them. The CDR3 region is CASSFTWGGTEAFF. In DNA, the CDR3 is TGCGCCAGCAGCTTCACGTGGGGGGGCACTGAAGCTTTCTTT.